These 31 T cell receptor beta chains were all obtained from the same sample, sequenced in a study of blood T cell repertoires in COVID-19. Libraries were prepared by immunoSEQ multiplex PCR; TCRdb keeps only in-frame clonotypes and omits some of them. The sample carries 210,000 or so clones, around 75% recorded once. Material for sequencing was peripheral blood. These receptor sequences come from a human donor in a cohort sampled during active COVID-19.

This rearrangement joins TRBV6-6 to TRBJ1-2; D might be TRBD1 (5 bases). The length of the CDR3 is 14 residues. The V gene lost 7 bases and the J gene lost 8 bases, with 20 bases spanning the gap. Germline values: CDR1 MNHNY, CDR2 SVGAGI (reference sequence). DNA of the CDR3: TGTGCCAGCACGTTACGAGGGGCTCGGGAGGGCTACACCTTC. Protein product: CASTLRGAREGYTF.

The CDR3 coding sequence is TGTGCCAGTAGTATAGGATCAGGGAGGGACGGCTACACCTTC. Its translation is CASSIGSGRDGYTF. V gene TRBV19 combines with J gene TRBJ1-2, with a possible D match to TRBD1 (5 bases). V was clipped by 1 base and J by 8 bases, with 14 bases between them. The CDR3 runs to 14 residues. Germline lookup yields CDR1 LNHDA and CDR2 SQIVND (reference sequence).

The rearrangement joins TRBV5-5 to TRBJ1-2; TRBD1 matches 8 bases. This CDR3 region has 17 residues. Germline V gene data show CDR1 as SGHKS and CDR2 as YYEKEE (reference sequence). V dropped 4 bases and J dropped 4; count of bases not matched to a gene: 15. The CDR3 sequence: CASSPPGSGGASYGYTF. CDR3 nucleotides: TGTGCCAGCAGCCCCCCGGGATCAGGGGGCGCTTCCTATGGCTACACCTTC.

V is TRBV27 and J is TRBJ2-7, with 11 bases that match TRBD2. The CDR3 has 20 residues. V shed 6 bases, J shed 6 bases, and the junction held 25 bases outside the gene matches. Germline V gene lookup returns CDR1 MNHEY and CDR2 SMNVEV (reference sequence). The CDR3 loop reads CASRKGAPFSLAGVGGEQYF. Written as DNA, the CDR3 is TGTGCCAGCAGGAAAGGAGCCCCCTTTTCACTAGCGGGAGTCGGTGGCGAGCAGTACTTC.

Here the CDR3 reads CSVVGGRNTGELFF. The CDR3, as DNA: TGCAGCGTTGTCGGGGGGAGAAACACCGGGGAGCTGTTTTTT. The J gene is TRBJ2-2, the V gene TRBV29-1, with 7 nucleotides matching TRBD2. With V trimmed by 4 bases and J by 2 bases, 4 bases remained unmatched. The germline V gene has CDR1 SQVTM and CDR2 ANQGSEA. The CDR3 totals 14 residues.

The chain joins TRBV5-1 to TRBJ1-1; weak D call: TRBD1 (6 bases). CDR1 and CDR2 (germline): SGHRS, YFSETQ. The CDR3 is 14 amino acids. The germline V and J ends were trimmed by 1 base and 6 bases, with 13 bases remaining between them. CDR3 protein: CASSLSRDTSEAFF. In nucleotides, the CDR3 is TGCGCCAGCAGCTTGAGTCGGGACACATCTGAAGCTTTCTTT.

The chain is built from TRBV4-3 and TRBJ2-5, with 7 positions matching TRBD1. V was pared by 0 bases and J by 1 base, with 2 bases of the junction left unmatched. This CDR3 spans 15 amino acids. From germline, CDR1 is LGHNA and CDR2 YSLEER. In nucleotides, the CDR3 is TGCGCCAGCAGCCAAGAGGACAGGAGCCAAGAGACCCAGTACTTC. Protein: CASSQEDRSQETQYF.

V gene TRBV16 combines with J gene TRBJ1-5, with a possible D match to TRBD1 (5 bases). Germline-derived CDR1 and CDR2 are KGHSY and FQNENV. The CDR3 spans 15 residues. Trimming shortened V by 3 bases and J by 3 bases, and 12 bases separated the two germline ends. CDR3 sequence (DNA): TGTGCCAGCAGCCAGACATTGGACACCAATCAGCCCCAGCATTTT. As protein: CASSQTLDTNQPQHF. The variable domain in full, completed from reference TRBV16 and TRBJ1-5, reads GEEVAQTPKHLVRGEGQKAKLYCAPIKGHSYVFWYQQVLKNEFKFLISFQNENVFDETGMPKERFSAKCLPNSPCSLEIQATKLEDSAVYFCASSQTLDTNQPQHFGDGTRLSIL.

This chain uses TRBV9 with TRBJ2-7; 9 bases fit TRBD1. From germline, CDR1 is SGDLS and CDR2 YYNGEE. V lost 4 bases and J lost 6; bases outside the gene matches: 8. The CDR3 sequence is 14 residues long. The DNA for the CDR3 is TGTGCCAGCAGCCCGGGACAGGGAGGGGTCGAGCAGTACTTC. It encodes CASSPGQGGVEQYF.

The rearrangement joins TRBV4-3 to TRBJ1-1, with a possible D match to TRBD1 (5 bases). Germline CDR1 reads LGHNA; CDR2 reads YSLEER. Trimming removed 0 bases from V and 0 bases from J, with 14 bases in between. The length of the CDR3 is 17 residues. The DNA for the CDR3 is TGCGCCAGCAGCCAAGAGGGCGCAGGGAAGGTGAACACTGAAGCTTTCTTT. This encodes CASSQEGAGKVNTEAFF.

The gene calls are TRBV11-2 and TRBJ2-5; a weak D match, TRBD2 (5 bases). Germline V gene lookup returns CDR1 SGHAT and CDR2 FQNNGV. The CDR3 consists of 14 residues. V lost 6 bases and J lost 1, with 12 bases in between. CDR3 nucleotide sequence: TGTGCCAGCAGACCCCCTAGCACCCAAGAGACCCAGTACTTC. It translates to CASRPPSTQETQYF.

The V gene is TRBV27, the J gene TRBJ2-7; the match to TRBD2 covers 8 bases. Germline CDR1 is MNHEY and CDR2 is SMNVEV (reference sequence). CDR3 size: 16 residues. V dropped 1 base and J dropped 3; count of bases not matched to a gene: 8. The CDR3 spells CASSLLLAEGVYEQYF. CDR3 bases: TGTGCCAGCAGTTTATTACTAGCGGAGGGGGTCTACGAGCAGTACTTC.

There are a few counts of this clone. The J gene is TRBJ1-5, the V gene TRBV11-3; tentative D call: TRBD1 (6 bases). V gave up 5 bases and J gave up 7 bases, with 18 bases separating them. Germline CDR1 and CDR2: SGHNT and YENEEA. The CDR3 contains 15 residues. The CDR3: CASSGHRDDGQPQHF. CDR3 nucleotides: TGTGCCAGCAGCGGTCACAGGGATGATGGGCAGCCCCAGCATTTT.

This chain connects TRBV28 to TRBJ2-2, with 9 bases aligning to TRBD1. This CDR3 is 17 amino acids long. After removal of 3 bases from V and 0 bases from J, the junction contained 5 bases not matched to a gene. Germline-derived CDR1 and CDR2 are MDHEN and SYDVKM. The CDR3 here is CASSFWGQGANTGELFF. CDR3 nucleotides: TGTGCCAGCAGTTTTTGGGGACAGGGAGCGAACACCGGGGAGCTGTTTTTT.

The rearrangement uses TRBV19 and TRBJ1-1, with a weak D call TRBD1 (6 bases). The CDR3 runs 15 residues. The V and J ends lost 5 bases and 3 bases respectively, with 16 bases between them. Germline V gene data show CDR1 as LNHDA and CDR2 as SQIVND (reference sequence). This CDR3 reads CASSWQARGYTEAFF. As DNA, the CDR3 is TGTGCCAGTAGTTGGCAAGCCAGGGGTTACACTGAAGCTTTCTTT. Drawing the rest from reference TRBV19 and TRBJ1-1, the complete variable domain is DGGITQSPKYLFRKEGQNVTLSCEQNLNHDAMYWYRQDPGQGLRLIYYSQIVNDFQKGDIAEGYSVSREKKESFPLTVTSAQKNPTAFYLCASSWQARGYTEAFFGQGTRLTVV.

V usage is TRBV7-2 and J usage is TRBJ2-2; no reliable D call. Between the trimmed V and J ends, which lost 7 bases and 4 bases, there was a span of 13 bases. The CDR3 spans 14 residues. Germline lookup yields CDR1 SGHTA and CDR2 FQGNSA. CDR3 in DNA: TGTGCCAGCACCGTCGGTGGCGGCACCGGGGAGCTGTTTTTT. It encodes CASTVGGGTGELFF.

The chain couples TRBV6-2 or TRBV6-3 to TRBJ2-3; 7 nucleotides agree with TRBD2. Germline V CDR1 and CDR2: MNHEY, SVGEGT. J lost 1 base, V lost 0 bases, and 4 bases had no gene match. The CDR3 length is 16 residues. This CDR3 is CASSYSGGRGTDTQYF. The CDR3 nucleotides are TGTGCCAGCAGTTACTCGGGAGGGAGGGGCACAGATACGCAGTATTTT.

This clone occurred once. V and J are TRBV24-1 and TRBJ2-2, with TRBD1 identical over 10 bases. The ends lost 4 bases at V and 0 bases at J; junction bases unmatched: 4. The CDR3 sequence is 17 residues long. CDR1 and CDR2 (germline): KGHDR, SFDVKD. The DNA for the CDR3 is TGTGCCACCAGTGACCGGGACAGGGGACCGAACACCGGGGAGCTGTTTTTT. Amino acid sequence: CATSDRDRGPNTGELFF.

CDR3 nucleotide sequence: TGTGCCAGCAGCCAAAGGGGGTACCCCGGCACAGATACGCAGTATTTT. This gives the protein CASSQRGYPGTDTQYF. The chain has TRBV4-2 and TRBJ2-3, with a possible D match to TRBD1 (6 bases). CDR3 length: 16 residues. V was clipped by 2 bases and J by 1 base, with 13 bases between them. Germline CDR1 is LGHNA and CDR2 is YNFKEQ.

This clone was recorded a few times. The chain couples TRBV5-1 to TRBJ1-1; the match to TRBD1 covers 11 bases. The CDR3 totals 18 residues. CDR1 and CDR2 (germline): SGHRS, YFSETQ. V shed 0 bases and J 1 base; nucleotides not matched to a gene: 8. CDR3 in amino acids: CASSLAEGQGAKNTEAFF. As DNA, the CDR3 is TGCGCCAGCAGCTTGGCTGAAGGACAGGGGGCAAAGAACACTGAAGCTTTCTTT.

The chain is built from TRBV6-2 or TRBV6-3 and TRBJ1-2, with D possibly TRBD1 on 6 matching bases. Germline loops: CDR1 MNHEY, CDR2 SVGEGT. The CDR3 totals 13 residues. The ends were cut back, 5 bases at V and 14 bases at J, with 21 bases in the middle. The CDR3 region has the DNA TGTGCCAGCAGTGAGACAGGACCCGGGTCGGGGACCTTC. Residues: CASSETGPGSGTF.

V is TRBV9 and J is TRBJ2-1; 8 bases are shared with TRBD2. There are 15 residues in the CDR3. V lost 3 bases to trimming and J lost 4 bases; unmatched junction nucleotides: 6. Germline values: CDR1 SGDLS, CDR2 YYNGEE. CDR3 nucleotides: TGTGCCAGCAGCGCGGGGGGGGCCCAGTACAATGAGCAGTTCTTC. Its translation is CASSAGGAQYNEQFF.

The CDR3 here is CASSFRLAGAPPYEQYF. The CDR3 DNA is TGTGCCAGCAGCTTCCGACTAGCGGGAGCGCCCCCCTACGAGCAGTACTTC. V is TRBV5-5 and J is TRBJ2-7; 12 bases fit TRBD2. V gave up 2 bases and J gave up 2 bases; unmatched junction bases: 8. Germline V lookup: CDR1 SGHKS, CDR2 YYEKEE (reference sequence). The CDR3 is 17 residues long.

The chain joins TRBV28 to TRBJ2-1, with D possibly TRBD2 on 5 matching bases. Germline CDR1 and CDR2: MDHEN and SYDVKM. V was clipped by 2 bases and J by 4 bases, with 9 bases between them. This CDR3 comprises 14 residues. The CDR3 nucleotides read TGTGCCAGCAGTTTAATCGGGAAGTACAATGAGCAGTTCTTC. Translated: CASSLIGKYNEQFF.

This chain links TRBV7-3 with TRBJ2-3; 11 positions match TRBD2. The germline V gene encodes CDR1 SGHTA and CDR2 FQGTGA. V dropped 7 bases and J dropped 1; count of bases not matched to a gene: 7. This CDR3 has 16 amino acids. CDR3: CASNKGGLAGTDTQYF. The CDR3 coding sequence is TGTGCCAGCAACAAAGGGGGACTAGCGGGCACAGATACGCAGTATTTT.

This clone was observed a single time. The V and J genes are TRBV6-5 and TRBJ2-7; TRBD1 agrees at 11 bases. The CDR3 length is 15 residues. The V gene end was trimmed by 2 bases and the J gene end by 7 bases; junction bases not matched to a gene: 7. CDR1 is MNHEY and CDR2 is SVGAGI in the germline V gene. The CDR3 here is CASSYRGTGGNEQYF. The CDR3 coding sequence is TGTGCCAGCAGTTACCGGGGGACAGGGGGTAATGAGCAGTACTTC.

This rearrangement joins TRBV3-1 (or the pseudogene TRBV3-2) to TRBJ2-5; D gene ambiguous. The V end was cut by 1 base, the J end by 3 bases, with 6 bases between. The CDR3 has 13 residues. Germline V gene lookup returns CDR1 LGHDT and CDR2 YNNKEL (reference sequence). In nucleotides, the CDR3 is TGTGCCAGCAGCCAAGGGAGAAAAGAGACCCAGTACTTC. This sequence encodes CASSQGRKETQYF.

The chain is built from TRBV28 and TRBJ2-7; the D gene is possibly TRBD1 (6 bases). The CDR3 contains 14 residues. V lost 6 bases, J lost 2 bases, and 14 bases lay in between. CDR1 is MDHEN and CDR2 is SYDVKM in the germline V gene. The CDR3 DNA is TGTGCCAGCAGCCGAAATGACAGGCCCTACGAGCAGTACTTC. It translates to CASSRNDRPYEQYF.

The V and J genes are TRBV6-6 and TRBJ1-4, with no clear D. With 4 bases removed from V and 8 bases from J, the gap between germline ends came to 17 bases. The CDR3 runs to 15 residues. CDR1 is MNHNY, CDR2 SVGAGI, per germline (reference sequence). The CDR3 is CASSSLDLQAEKLFF. CDR3 coding DNA: TGTGCCAGCAGTTCCCTCGACCTCCAGGCAGAAAAACTGTTTTTT.

This chain connects TRBV7-3 to TRBJ2-3; TRBD1 matches at 7 bases. This CDR3 contains 15 residues. Germline V gene lookup returns CDR1 SGHTA and CDR2 FQGTGA. Trimming took 6 bases from V and 3 from J; bases not matched to a gene: 9. The CDR3 here is CASRKGALSTDTQYF. In DNA form, the CDR3 reads TGTGCCAGCAGAAAGGGGGCGCTTAGTACAGATACGCAGTATTTT.

The genes are TRBV27 and TRBJ2-7, with 10 nucleotides matching TRBD1. Unmatched junction bases numbered 9, after V lost 6 bases and J lost 4 bases. Germline CDR1 and CDR2: MNHEY and SMNVEV (reference sequence). The CDR3 runs to 15 residues. The CDR3, as DNA: TGTGCCAGCAGAATTAGTCGGGACAGGGGTTACGAGCAGTACTTC. It codes for CASRISRDRGYEQYF.